The sample holds a few counts of the clone carrying this T cell receptor beta chain. Some clones are missing from TCRdb's copy, which holds only in-frame ones; the method was immunoSEQ multiplex PCR. This table holds about 83,000 clones, approximately 84% found once. Germline values: CDR1 MNHNY, CDR2 SVGAGI (reference sequence). The ends were cut back, 6 bases at V and 5 bases at J, with 10 bases in the middle. This CDR3 region has 12 residues. The entry originates in a study of OX40 agonist ivuxolimab in advanced cancers. The source of this sequence is an adult with an advanced solid tumor such as melanoma, head and neck, liver or kidney cancer. The V and J genes are TRBV6-6 and TRBJ1-2; D might be TRBD1 (5 bases). The input for sequencing was CD4+ or CD8+ T cells sorted from blood, taken in a trial of the OX40 agonist ivuxolimab. The CDR3 sequence is CASRTGSYGYTF. CDR3 nucleotide sequence: TGTGCCAGCAGAACAGGAAGTTATGGCTACACCTTC.